This record looks at one TCR beta chain sequence and its context. As handled by the study authors: Estimation of nucleated cell counts relied on the amplification of reference gene primers. This table comes from immunoSEQ multiplex PCR, and its TCRdb copy is limited to in-frame clones, with some not included. Clonal size and the V and J genes are those of that table, whereas D and trimming came from the DNA. The sample shows around 250,000 clones, 86% of them seen only once. This sample was included in a study of blood T cell repertoires in COVID-19. Turning to the study itself: Italy, Spain and the United States were the sources of the convalescent and acute COVID-19 samples. Sources were T cells, B-cell-depleted T cells, or PBMCs; the material itself was cDNA or gDNA.

V trimming: 0 bases; J trimming: 5 bases; junction bases outside the gene matches: 11. CDR1 SGHNT and CDR2 YENEEA come from the germline V gene. CDR3 length equals 17 residues. The sample was peripheral blood. V is TRBV11-3 and J is TRBJ2-7, with 9 bases identical to TRBD1. The receptor comes from a man aged 25-40 years who had recovered from COVID-19. Written as DNA, the CDR3 is TGTGCCAGCAGCTTAGAGGGCTCCGGGACAGGGATTGACGAGCAGTACTTC. Translated, it gives CASSLEGSGTGIDEQYF.